This T cell receptor (beta chain) was documented in a study of T cells after posttransplantation cyclophosphamide. Whole-study findings and limits: Donor CD8+ memory clones often dominated recipient blood repertoires at later times. Blood and skin or GI T cell repertoires showed limited TRB overlap. Recipient CMV seropositivity and CMV reactivation strongly tracked TRB clonality.

The table came from immunoSEQ multiplex PCR; TCRdb's copy has only in-frame clones and leaves some out. Among roughly 4,600 clones, 70% to 80% were seen once, and the ten largest hold over 30%. In the case of this clone: The target antigen is unknown.

Busulfan-fludarabine conditioning, marrow transplant, and cyclophosphamide on days +3 and +4 were administered. This CDR3 contains 15 residues. The ends lost 3 bases at V and 1 base at J; junction bases unmatched: 3. Germline V lookup: CDR1 KGHSH, CDR2 LQKENI. The chain combines TRBV18 with TRBJ2-1; 7 nucleotides line up with TRBD1. Material: PBMCs, obtained after allogeneic stem cell transplant with posttransplant cyclophosphamide. This clonotype was obtained from a male patient aged 40 to 55 who received an allogeneic stem cell transplant from a related donor, was CMV-positive, and had acute and chronic GVHD. T cells may partly derive from the graft donor. The CDR3 DNA follows: TGTGCCAGCTCACCGGACAGGCCGTCCTACAATGAGCAGTTCTTC. It encodes CASSPDRPSYNEQFF.